These 22 T cell receptor beta chains were all obtained from the same sample, sequenced in a study of CD8 T cells in ankylosing spondylitis. TCRdb reprocessed the 5' RACE reads via MiXCR and lists one record per CDR3 protein. Among 180,000 or so distinct CDR3 sequences listed, approximately 10% were seen once. Material for sequencing was blood, either unsorted or a sorted T cell fraction (not recorded which). The receptors derive from a male donor with ankylosing spondylitis or in good health (not recorded which).

This clonotype was seen ten or more times. This rearrangement joins TRBV5-1 to TRBJ1-1, with D possibly TRBD1 on 5 matching bases. Trimming cost V 4 bases and J 0 bases, with 19 bases left between them. The CDR3 loop spans 17 amino acids. Looked up from germline, CDR1 is SGHRS and CDR2 is YFSETQ. The CDR3 DNA sequence: TGCGCCAGCAGCCCTGCGGGACGGGGTGTCGTGAACACTGAAGCTTTCTTT. It specifies CASSPAGRGVVNTEAFF.

In this sample, this clonotype turned up many times. V and J are TRBV12-3 or TRBV12-4 and TRBJ1-1; tentative D call: TRBD1 (5 bases). Trimming pared 1 base from V and 5 bases from J, leaving 17 bases between. The CDR3 totals 16 residues. Here the CDR3 reads CASSLVGDVWGTEAFF. The CDR3 DNA sequence: TGTGCCAGCAGTTTAGTAGGGGACGTCTGGGGAACTGAAGCTTTCTTT.

This clonotype showed up many times. This CDR3 is CASSDSETQYF. The CDR3 bases are TGCGCCAGCAGTGACTCGGAGACCCAGTACTTC. The chain has TRBV5-1 and TRBJ2-5, with D hard to call. The V gene lost 5 bases and the J gene lost 5 bases, with 7 bases spanning the gap. The V gene's germline CDR1 is SGHRS and CDR2 YFSETQ. The CDR3 has 11 residues.

This clonotype was counted ten times or more. This chain joins TRBV6-2 or TRBV6-3 and TRBJ1-5; perhaps TRBD1 as D (5 bases). The V gene's germline CDR1 is MNHEY and CDR2 SVGEGT. The CDR3 runs to 13 residues. V lost 7 bases, J lost 3 bases, and 10 bases lay in between. CDR3: CASTWGNNQPQHF. The CDR3 DNA is TGTGCCAGCACTTGGGGGAACAATCAGCCCCAGCATTTT.

As DNA, the CDR3 is TGTGCCAGTAGTATTTATCCGGGGGTGGGTGGACAGCCCCAGCATTTT. Translating it yields CASSIYPGVGGQPQHF. The chain combines TRBV19 with TRBJ1-5, with D tentatively TRBD1 (5 bases). Per germline, CDR1 LNHDA and CDR2 SQIVND (reference sequence). V was trimmed by 3 bases and J by 7 bases, leaving 19 bases between them. This CDR3 region has 16 residues.

For this clonotype: A much larger clone differs by one base, so this may be a read error. This chain links TRBV6-6 with TRBJ2-1; 9 bases fit TRBD2. The CDR3 loop spans 13 amino acids. Germline V gene data show CDR1 as MNHNY and CDR2 as SVGAGI (reference sequence). CDR3 in amino acids: CVTLAGAYNEQFF. The DNA of the CDR3 is TGTGTCACTTTAGCGGGGGCATACAATGAGCAGTTCTTC.

This clonotype was seen ten or more times. CDR3 protein: CASRIDSPNEKLFF. DNA for the CDR3: TGTGCCAGCAGAATTGACAGCCCTAATGAAAAACTGTTTTTT. The chain employs TRBV12-3 or TRBV12-4 and TRBJ1-4; a weak D match, TRBD1 (5 bases). Between the trimmed V and J ends, which lost 6 bases and 3 bases, there was a span of 11 bases. The CDR3 contains 14 residues.

As concerns this clonotype: A much larger clone lies one base from this, so it may be a read error. The chain has TRBV18 and TRBJ1-1; D unresolved. From germline, CDR1 is KGHSH and CDR2 LQKENI. This CDR3 is built from 13 residues. This CDR3 is CTSSFDKNTEAFF. CDR3 coding DNA: TGTACCAGCTCATTTGACAAGAACACTGAAGCTTTCTTT.

This clonotype was observed many times. V and J are TRBV29-1 and TRBJ2-3; 8 bases are shared with TRBD2. This CDR3 has 17 residues. V dropped 3 bases and J dropped 1; count of bases not matched to a gene: 12. Germline V lookup: CDR1 SQVTM, CDR2 ANQGSEA. The CDR3: CSVDGSGKGSGTDTQYF. CDR3 coding DNA: TGCAGCGTTGACGGTAGCGGGAAGGGAAGCGGCACAGATACGCAGTATTTT.

The chain joins TRBV12-3 or TRBV12-4 to TRBJ1-1; possible D gene TRBD1, 6 bases. Trimming removed 6 bases from V and 5 bases from J, with 13 bases in between. The CDR3 spans 13 residues. The CDR3 nucleotides are TGTGCCAGCAGCCTACAGGGTCAAACTGAAGCTTTCTTT. Its translation is CASSLQGQTEAFF.

In this sample, this clonotype turned up a few times. The genes are TRBV6-2 or TRBV6-3 and TRBJ2-5, with D tentatively TRBD2 (5 bases). Trimming cost V 6 bases and J 2 bases, with 19 bases left between them. The CDR3 has 16 amino acids. Looked up from germline, CDR1 is MNHEY and CDR2 is SVGEGT. CDR3 sequence reads: CASRLLGVSGQETQYF. For the CDR3, the DNA is TGTGCCAGCAGATTACTCGGGGTCAGTGGACAAGAGACCCAGTACTTC.

In its sample, this clonotype was seen many times. The V call is TRBV19, the J call TRBJ2-4; D ambiguous. V lost 3 bases, J lost 6 bases, and 12 bases lay in between. The germline V gene has CDR1 LNHDA and CDR2 SQIVND (reference sequence). The CDR3 extends over 14 amino acids. CDR3 loop: CASSMPPWGNIQYF. CDR3 nucleotide sequence: TGTGCCAGTAGTATGCCCCCTTGGGGAAACATTCAGTACTTC.

In its sample, this clonotype was seen a few times. The chain couples TRBV20-1 to TRBJ1-1, with 8 bases lining up with TRBD1. The CDR3 contains 14 residues. J lost 4 bases, V lost 3 bases, and 7 bases had no gene match. The V gene's germline CDR1 is DFQATT and CDR2 SNEGSKA (reference sequence). Here the CDR3 DNA reads TGCAGTGCTAGTCTTTCAGGGGGCTCCACTGAAGCTTTCTTT. Translation gives CSASLSGGSTEAFF.

This clonotype showed up many times. The V call is TRBV20-1, the J call TRBJ2-3; no clear D gene. The V end lost 4 bases, the J end lost 7 bases, and 9 bases lay between the germline ends. CDR1 DFQATT and CDR2 SNEGSKA come from the germline V gene (reference sequence). The CDR3 has 11 residues. CDR3 nucleotide sequence: TGCAGTGCTATCGCTGAACATACGCAGTATTTT. It specifies CSAIAEHTQYF.

The sample holds a few counts of this clonotype. CDR3 nucleotides: TGCAACCCTGACTTCCGATCGAACACTGAAGCTTTCTTT. Translated: CNPDFRSNTEAFF. V and J are TRBV20-1 and TRBJ1-1, with D uncertain. The germline V gene has CDR1 DFQATT and CDR2 SNEGSKA (reference sequence). This CDR3 is built from 13 residues.

This clonotype was recorded a few times. The rearrangement links TRBV6-5 to TRBJ2-1; D is possibly TRBD2 (6 bases). CDR3 length: 18 amino acids. Looked up from germline, CDR1 is MNHEY and CDR2 is SVGAGI. V was trimmed by 3 bases and J by 0 bases, leaving 18 bases between them. CDR3 region: CASSYETPGVSSYNEQFF. The CDR3 coding sequence is TGTGCCAGCAGTTATGAAACACCGGGGGTCAGCTCCTACAATGAGCAGTTCTTC.

This clonotype was counted many times. This CDR3 reads CSAILGTVLPISNQPQHF. CDR3 DNA sequence: TGCAGTGCTATCTTAGGGACAGTTCTCCCCATTAGCAATCAGCCCCAGCATTTT. The chain employs TRBV20-1 and TRBJ1-5; 7 bases match TRBD1. CDR3 length: 18 residues. The J segment lost 0 bases and the V segment lost 4 bases, leaving 15 bases of the junction unmatched. Germline V gene data show CDR1 as DFQATT and CDR2 as SNEGSKA (reference sequence).

About this clonotype: Possible read error: a much larger clone is one base away. J is TRBJ2-7 and V is TRBV5-6; 7 bases line up with TRBD1. Trimming removed 4 bases from V and 4 bases from J; junction bases left unmatched: 11. Germline CDR1 SGHDT, CDR2 YYEEEE. CDR3 length equals 15 residues. For the CDR3, the DNA is TGTGCCAGCAGCCCATCGGGACAGATAAATTACGAGCAGTACTTC. Protein sequence: CASSPSGQINYEQYF. The complete variable domain, with remaining parts taken from reference TRBV5-6 and TRBJ2-7, reads DAGVTQSPTHLIKTRGQQVTLRCSPKSGHDTVSWYQQALGQGPQFIFQYYEEEERQRGNFPDRFSGHQFPNYSSELNVNALLLGDSALYLCASSPSGQINYEQYFGPGTRLTVT.

This clonotype was picked up one time. A much larger clone is a single base away; this may be a read error. The V call is TRBV4-3, the J call TRBJ1-2; D unresolved. The CDR3 is 16 amino acids. Deletions cut 0 bases from V and 10 bases from J, with 21 bases between. Germline CDR1 is LGHNA and CDR2 is YSLEER. The DNA of the CDR3 is TGCGCCAGCAGCCAAGATACGGAATTCGACTATGGAGCCTACACCTTC. Its translation: CASSQDTEFDYGAYTF.

This clonotype was detected many times. The chain combines TRBV13 with TRBJ2-3; 8 positions match TRBD2. The CDR3 loop spans 18 amino acids. CDR1 PRHDT and CDR2 FYEKMQ come from the germline V gene (reference sequence). Losses at the gene ends were 2 bases for V and 3 bases for J; bases not matched to a gene: 13. The DNA for the CDR3 is TGTGCCAGCAGCTTAAGTACGCCGGGACTAGGCACTACAGATACGCAGTATTTT. This codes for CASSLSTPGLGTTDTQYF.

This clonotype was counted at least ten times. V usage is TRBV20-1 and J usage is TRBJ2-3; 11 nucleotides line up with TRBD1. This CDR3 comprises 14 residues. V dropped 6 bases and J dropped 6; count of bases not matched to a gene: 8. Germline V gene sequence: CDR1 DFQATT, CDR2 SNEGSKA (reference sequence). The CDR3 DNA follows: TGCAGTGCCGAAAGGGACAGGGGGGCGGATACGCAGTATTTT. Translating gives CSAERDRGADTQYF.

This clonotype has at least ten counts. The rearrangement links TRBV7-2 to TRBJ1-2; D unclear. This CDR3 region has 13 residues. Germline V gives CDR1 SGHTA, CDR2 FQGNSA. The germline V and J ends were trimmed by 0 bases and 3 bases, with 5 bases remaining between them. The CDR3, as DNA: TGTGCCAGCAGCTTAGCGGCGGACTATGGCTACACCTTC. This encodes CASSLAADYGYTF. The variable domain in full, completed from reference TRBV7-2 and TRBJ1-2, reads GAGVSQSPSNKVTEKGKDVELRCDPISGHTALYWYRQSLGQGLEFLIYFQGNSAPDKSGLPSDRFSAERTGGSVSTLTIQRTQQEDSAVYLCASSLAADYGYTFGSGTRLTVV.